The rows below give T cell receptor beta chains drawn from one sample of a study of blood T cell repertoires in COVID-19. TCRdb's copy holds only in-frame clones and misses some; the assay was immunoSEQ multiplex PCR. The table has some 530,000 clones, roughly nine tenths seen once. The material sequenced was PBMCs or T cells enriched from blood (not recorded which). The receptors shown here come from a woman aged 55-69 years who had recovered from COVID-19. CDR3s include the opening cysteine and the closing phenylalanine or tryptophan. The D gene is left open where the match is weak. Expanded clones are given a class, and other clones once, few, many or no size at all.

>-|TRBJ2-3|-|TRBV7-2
CASSPKTSLFTDTQYF
TGTGCCAGCAGCCCCAAGACTAGTCTCTTCACAGATACGCAGTATTTT
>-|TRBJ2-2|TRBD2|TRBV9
CARGGENTGELFF
TGCGCCCGCGGGGGGGAGAACACCGGGGAGCTGTTTTTT
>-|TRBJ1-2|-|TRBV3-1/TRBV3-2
CASSRGRGNYGYTF
TGTGCCAGCAGCCGGGGTAGGGGGAACTATGGCTACACCTTC
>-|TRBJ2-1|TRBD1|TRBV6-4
CASSDSDRGLGNEQFF
TGTGCCAGCAGTGACTCGGACAGGGGGCTGGGTAATGAGCAGTTCTTC
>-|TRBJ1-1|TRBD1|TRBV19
CASSMGQGYTEAFF
TGTGCCAGTAGTATGGGACAGGGGTACACTGAAGCTTTCTTT
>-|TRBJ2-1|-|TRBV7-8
CASTLTRTGSLNEQFF
TGTGCCAGCACCCTAACCCGTACAGGGAGCCTTAATGAGCAGTTCTTC
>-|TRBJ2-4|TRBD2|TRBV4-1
CASSQLAGGFNIQYF
TGCGCCAGCAGCCAGCTAGCGGGGGGGTTCAACATTCAGTACTTC
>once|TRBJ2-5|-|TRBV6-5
CASSFQGIWETQYF
TGTGCCAGCAGTTTCCAGGGGATATGGGAGACCCAGTACTTC
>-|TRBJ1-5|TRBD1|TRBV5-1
CASSLGGTGGGQPQHF
TGCGCCAGCAGCTTGGGAGGGACAGGGGGCGGTCAGCCCCAGCATTTT
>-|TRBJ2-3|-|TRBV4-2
CASSPRVRDTQYF
TGTGCCAGCAGCCCGAGGGTAAGAGATACGCAGTATTTT
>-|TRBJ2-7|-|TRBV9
CASSVDAVSYEQYF
TGTGCCAGCAGCGTAGATGCAGTTTCCTACGAGCAGTACTTC
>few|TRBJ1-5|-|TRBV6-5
CASSPTGYSNQPQHF
TGTGCCAGCAGCCCGACAGGATATAGCAATCAGCCCCAGCATTTT
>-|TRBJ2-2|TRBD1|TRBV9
CASSANRQGPNTGELFF
TGTGCCAGCAGCGCTAATAGACAGGGGCCCAACACCGGGGAGCTGTTTTTT
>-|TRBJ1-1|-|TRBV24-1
CATSDLAGPAFF
TGTGCCACCAGTGATTTGGCAGGGCCAGCTTTCTTT
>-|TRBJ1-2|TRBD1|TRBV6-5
CASSYDRAYGYTF
TGTGCCAGCAGTTATGACAGGGCCTATGGCTACACCTTC
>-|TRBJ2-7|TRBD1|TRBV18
CASSPGQGFYEQYF
TGTGCCAGCTCACCGGGACAGGGGTTTTACGAGCAGTACTTC
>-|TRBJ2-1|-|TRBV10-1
CASSDSGAGYNEQFF
TGCGCCAGCAGTGATAGCGGCGCGGGCTACAATGAGCAGTTCTTC
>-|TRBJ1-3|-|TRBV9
CASSVGTGNTIYF
TGTGCCAGCAGCGTAGGTACAGGAAACACCATATATTTT
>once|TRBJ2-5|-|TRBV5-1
CASRPAGTGQETQYF
TGCGCCAGCAGGCCCGCCGGAACAGGACAAGAGACCCAGTACTTC
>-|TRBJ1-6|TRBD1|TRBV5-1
CASSGGQTTGNSPLHF
TGCGCCAGCAGCGGGGGACAGACAACGGGGAATTCACCCCTCCACTTT
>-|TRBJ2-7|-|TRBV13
CASSFSYEQYF
TGTGCCAGCAGCTTCAGTTACGAGCAGTACTTC
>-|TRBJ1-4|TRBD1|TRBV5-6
CASSSDRVGEKLFF
TGTGCCAGCAGCTCAGACAGGGTGGGCGAAAAACTGTTTTTT
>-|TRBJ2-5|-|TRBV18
CASSPERQETQYF
TGTGCCAGCTCACCAGAACGGCAAGAGACCCAGTACTTC
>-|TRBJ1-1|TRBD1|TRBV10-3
CAISVTGSMNTEAFF
TGTGCCATCAGTGTGACAGGGTCCATGAACACTGAAGCTTTCTTT
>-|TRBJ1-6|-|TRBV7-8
CASSSSGPYSYNSPLHF
TGTGCCAGCAGCTCTTCCGGTCCTTACTCCTATAATTCACCCCTCCACTTT
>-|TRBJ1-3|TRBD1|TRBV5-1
CASSPTGFSGNTIYF
TGCGCCAGCAGCCCGACAGGGTTCTCTGGAAACACCATATATTTT
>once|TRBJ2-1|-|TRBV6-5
CATHREYNEQFF
TGTGCCACCCACAGGGAGTACAATGAGCAGTTCTTC
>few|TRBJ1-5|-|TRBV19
CASVSSRQSGNQPQHF
TGTGCCAGTGTGTCTTCCCGACAATCGGGAAATCAGCCCCAGCATTTT
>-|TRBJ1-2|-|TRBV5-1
CASSLDRSPANYGYTF
TGCGCCAGCAGCTTAGACAGGTCTCCCGCGAACTATGGCTACACCTTC
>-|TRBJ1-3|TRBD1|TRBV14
CASSPDPHRDSSGNTIYF
TGTGCCAGCAGCCCCGACCCGCACCGGGACAGCTCTGGAAACACCATATATTTT
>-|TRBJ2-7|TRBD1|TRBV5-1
CASRLKRGQGSEQYF
TGCGCCAGCAGATTGAAGAGGGGACAGGGGAGCGAGCAGTACTTC
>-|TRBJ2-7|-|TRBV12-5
CASGFGSSYEQYF
TGTGCTAGTGGTTTTGGCAGTTCCTACGAGCAGTACTTC
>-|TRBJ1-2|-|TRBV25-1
CASSGGVDGYTF
TGTGCCAGCTCAGGAGGAGTAGATGGCTACACCTTC
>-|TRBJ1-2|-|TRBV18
CASSALDSFYGYTF
TGTGCCAGCTCAGCTCTGGACAGCTTTTATGGCTACACCTTC
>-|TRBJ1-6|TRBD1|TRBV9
CASSPRDSHSPLHF
TGTGCCAGCAGCCCCCGGGACAGCCATTCACCCCTCCACTTT
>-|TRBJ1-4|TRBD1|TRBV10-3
CAISNTGGNEKLFF
TGTGCCATCAGCAATACAGGGGGCAACGAAAAACTGTTTTTT
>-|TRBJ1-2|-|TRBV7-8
CASSPGSANYGYTF
TGTGCCAGCAGCCCAGGGTCGGCTAACTATGGCTACACCTTC
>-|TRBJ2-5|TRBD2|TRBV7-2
CASSPGLAGTQYF
TGTGCCAGCAGCCCGGGACTAGCGGGGACCCAGTACTTC
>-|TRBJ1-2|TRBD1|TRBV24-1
CATSDPTGSNYGYTF
TGTGCCACCAGTGACCCGACAGGGTCAAACTATGGCTACACCTTC
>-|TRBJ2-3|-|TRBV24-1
CATSVGGAGTDTQYF
TGTGCCACCAGTGTTGGGGGGGCCGGCACAGATACGCAGTATTTT
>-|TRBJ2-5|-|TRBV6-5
CASSSGLSYQETQYF
TGTGCCAGCAGTTCGGGACTTTCGTACCAAGAGACCCAGTACTTC
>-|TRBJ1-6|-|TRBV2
CASSRDRQALHF
TGTGCCAGCAGCCGTGACCGACAGGCCCTCCACTTT